The source of this TCR beta chain is a study of cytomegalovirus exposure and HLA in healthy donors. Notes on the study in general: There were under 200 TCR beta chains listed as cytomegalovirus-associated.

The PCR was carried out with 60 Vbeta primers and 13 Jbeta primers. Sequencing used immunoSEQ multiplex PCR; TCRdb keeps in-frame clones, though not all of them. The profile covers approximately 240,000 clones, with about 89% appearing a single time and 0.9% to 1.1% taken by the ten largest. This clone was detected once. The antigen is unknown. Germline lookup yields CDR1 SNHLY and CDR2 FYNNEI. The CDR3 has 15 amino acids. After removal of 5 bases from V and 5 bases from J, the junction contained 6 bases not matched to a gene. This sequence was found in a woman between 18 and 29 years old in good health and CMV-seronegative. The chain links TRBV2 to TRBJ1-5; 10 positions agree with TRBD1. The sequencing sample was made of PBMCs. The CDR3 reads CASSRDRGYDQPQHF. The CDR3 DNA is TGTGCCAGCAGTCGGGACAGGGGATACGATCAGCCCCAGCATTTT.